The 26 T cell receptor beta chains reported below all come from one sample, sequenced in a study of memory CD4+ T cells and cytomegalovirus serostatus (dated by TCRdb to about 2019). A FACSAria II was used to sort memory CD4+ T cells, defined as single viable CD3+CD4+CD8-CD45RO+ cells. The library was obtained by the immunoSEQ multiplex PCR assay. Held by TCRdb, this immuneACCESS table contains in-frame sequences only and omits some clones. Under half of the omission traces to an unresolved V gene where checked; the cause of the rest is unknown. The sample table lists 50,000 to 65,000 clones, 80% to 85% of them with a count of one. The ten top clones hold 1.3% to 1.5% of the sample. Sequencing used memory CD4+ T cells from blood. The receptors shown here come from an adult in good health and CMV-seropositive.

The rearrangement joins TRBV11-2 to TRBJ2-4; no reliable D call. V lost 2 bases and J 7 bases, leaving 12 bases between the germline ends. The CDR3 contains 14 residues. Germline V lookup: CDR1 SGHAT, CDR2 FQNNGV. CDR3 DNA sequence: TGTGCCAGCAGCTTATGGGCAAGCCCGAACATTCAGTACTTC. It encodes CASSLWASPNIQYF.

Only a few counts were recorded for this clone. The gene calls are TRBV19 and TRBJ2-3, with D uncertain. Germline V gene sequence: CDR1 LNHDA, CDR2 SQIVND (reference sequence). CDR3 size: 12 residues. Trimming took off 5 bases at V and 2 bases at J, with 5 bases between the two ends. The CDR3 sequence: CASSGLTDTQYF. The CDR3 DNA sequence: TGTGCCAGTAGTGGCCTCACAGATACGCAGTATTTT.

The chain joins TRBV18 to TRBJ2-3; 13 bases match TRBD2. The V segment lost 5 bases and the J segment 4 bases; nucleotides outside the gene matches: 6. Germline V gene data show CDR1 as KGHSH and CDR2 as LQKENI. The length of the CDR3 is 16 residues. The CDR3, as DNA: TGTGCCAGCTCATCACGGACTAGCGGGAGCGCAGATACGCAGTATTTT. This gives the protein CASSSRTSGSADTQYF.

The chain employs TRBV5-6 and TRBJ2-5, with 8 bases matching TRBD1. The CDR3 is 16 residues long. The V gene end was trimmed by 0 bases and the J gene end by 5 bases; junction bases not matched to a gene: 9. Per germline, CDR1 SGHDT and CDR2 YYEEEE. The DNA of the CDR3 is TGTGCCAGCAGCTTGGGCCCGGGACAGGAAGGGGAGACCCAGTACTTC. Translated: CASSLGPGQEGETQYF.

The chain links TRBV19 to TRBJ2-1, with TRBD1 identical over 10 bases. Germline-derived CDR1 and CDR2 are LNHDA and SQIVND (reference sequence). This CDR3 region has 16 residues. The V and J ends lost 2 bases and 4 bases, in that order; junction bases with no gene match: 5. Here the CDR3 DNA reads TGTGCCAGTAGTATATGGCCGGGACAGGGGTACAATGAGCAGTTCTTC. It translates to CASSIWPGQGYNEQFF.

This chain links TRBV4-1 with TRBJ2-1; D tentatively fits TRBD1 or TRBD2 (5 bases each). The germline V gene has CDR1 MGHRA and CDR2 YSYEKL. Between the trimmed V and J ends, which lost 1 base and 6 bases, there was a span of 16 bases. The CDR3 covers 16 residues. CDR3 nucleotide sequence: TGCGCCAGCAGCCAAGGCTTGGGGCGGGTTGTCAATGAGCAGTTCTTC. This gives the protein CASSQGLGRVVNEQFF.

This clone was found once. The V and J genes are TRBV6-5 and TRBJ1-2; 9 positions agree with TRBD1. J gave up 6 bases and V 8 bases, and 7 bases lay outside the gene matches. This CDR3 is built from 13 residues. From germline, CDR1 is MNHEY and CDR2 SVGAGI. The CDR3 is CASRYRTGDGYTF. CDR3 nucleotide sequence: TGTGCCAGCCGCTACCGGACAGGGGATGGCTACACCTTC.

The chain is built from TRBV30 and TRBJ2-1; D is undetermined. V lost 8 bases and J 7 bases, leaving 24 bases between the germline ends. CDR1 GTSNPN and CDR2 SVGIG come from the germline V gene (reference sequence). CDR3 length: 15 residues. The CDR3 nucleotides are TGTGCCGCCCCACCCGCCCGGACCCAAGGGAATGAGCAGTTCTTC. It is translated as CAAPPARTQGNEQFF. Complete variable domain (other parts from reference TRBV30 and TRBJ2-1): SQTIHQWPATLVQPVGSPLSLECTVEGTSNPNLYWYRQAAGRGLQLLFYSVGIGQISSEVPQNLSASRPQDRQFILSSKKLLLSDSGFYLCAAPPARTQGNEQFFGPGTRLTVL.

V is TRBV19 and J is TRBJ1-1; tentatively, D is TRBD1 (5 bases). Germline V gives CDR1 LNHDA, CDR2 SQIVND (reference sequence). The CDR3 has 15 residues. V was cut by 1 base and J by 6 bases, with 15 bases left in between. The CDR3 spells CASSIGQGVASEAFF. The CDR3 DNA reads as TGTGCCAGTAGTATAGGGCAGGGAGTTGCGTCTGAAGCTTTCTTT.

V gene TRBV28 combines with J gene TRBJ1-3; D perhaps matches TRBD1 (5 bases). The CDR3 has 13 residues. The V gene lost 10 bases and the J gene lost 4 bases, with 14 bases spanning the gap. Germline loops: CDR1 MDHEN, CDR2 SYDVKM. The CDR3 DNA follows: TGTGCCACCTCAAGGGGAGGGGGAAACACCATATATTTT. As protein: CATSRGGGNTIYF.

The chain has TRBV6-5 and TRBJ2-2; a possible D gene is TRBD2 (6 bases). This CDR3 has 14 residues. The V and J ends lost 7 bases and 1 base respectively, with 10 bases between them. In germline, CDR1 is MNHEY, CDR2 SVGAGI. The DNA for the CDR3 is TGTGCCAGCAAGACTAGACGGAACACCGGGGAGCTGTTTTTT. Amino acid sequence: CASKTRRNTGELFF.

The chain employs TRBV4-2 and TRBJ1-5; 7 nucleotides line up with TRBD1. CDR3 length: 15 amino acids. CDR1 and CDR2 from the germline V gene are LGHNA and YNFKEQ. V trimming: 1 base; J trimming: 6 bases; junction bases outside the gene matches: 6. The CDR3 nucleotides are TGTGCCAGCAGCCAAGGCGGGACAGATCTTCAGCCCCAGCATTTT. It codes for CASSQGGTDLQPQHF.

This CDR3 reads CASSPEGDGLYGYTF. The DNA of the CDR3 is TGTGCCAGCAGTCCCGAGGGGGACGGACTCTATGGCTACACCTTC. The genes are TRBV6-5 and TRBJ1-2; D might be TRBD1 (6 bases). The CDR3 runs 15 residues. Per the germline V gene, CDR1 is MNHEY and CDR2 is SVGAGI. Trimming stripped 5 bases from V and 4 bases from J, with 17 bases between.

This chain links TRBV6-6 with TRBJ1-1, with a weak D call TRBD1 (6 bases). The CDR3 sequence is 14 residues long. V lost 6 bases and J lost 5, with 16 bases in between. Germline CDR1 is MNHNY and CDR2 is SVGAGI (reference sequence). CDR3: CASRTPGAGTEAFF. In DNA, the CDR3 is TGTGCCAGCAGGACCCCGGGGGCTGGGACTGAAGCTTTCTTT.

The chain is built from TRBV7-3 and TRBJ2-7, with D hard to call. The germline V gene has CDR1 SGHTA and CDR2 FQGTGA. The CDR3 contains 13 residues. Trimming pared 5 bases from V and 3 bases from J, leaving 11 bases between. The CDR3 spells CASSPGPGYEQYF. In nucleotides, the CDR3 is TGTGCCAGCAGCCCTGGACCGGGCTACGAGCAGTACTTC. Supplemented by reference TRBV7-3 and TRBJ2-7, the full variable domain reads GAGVSQTPSNKVTEKGKYVELRCDPISGHTALYWYRQSLGQGPEFLIYFQGTGAADDSGLPNDRFFAVRPEGSVSTLKIQRTERGDSAVYLCASSPGPGYEQYFGPGTRLTVT.

J is TRBJ2-1 and V is TRBV10-3; 8 positions agree with TRBD1. The CDR3 has 13 residues. Germline CDR1 ENHRY, CDR2 SYGVKD. V dropped 11 bases and J dropped 8; count of bases not matched to a gene: 11. DNA for the CDR3: TGTGCCGTTGGACAGGGTAAATTCGATGAGCAGTTCTTC. Translating gives CAVGQGKFDEQFF.

This clone appeared once. The DNA of the CDR3 is TGTGCCAGCGGGAGAGGGGTAGCGTACAATGAGCAGTTCTTC. It codes for CASGRGVAYNEQFF. The gene calls are TRBV9 and TRBJ2-1; D may correspond to TRBD1 or TRBD2 (5 bases each). Germline CDR1 is SGDLS and CDR2 is YYNGEE. This CDR3 region has 14 residues. Trimming pared 7 bases from V and 4 bases from J, leaving 15 bases between.

V gene TRBV18 combines with J gene TRBJ1-1; TRBD1 matches 7 bases. Trimming took 6 bases from V and 2 from J; bases not matched to a gene: 6. The CDR3 is 14 residues long. The germline CDR1 and CDR2 sequences are KGHSH and LQKENI. The CDR3 loop is CASSLTGTNTEAFF. The CDR3 region has the DNA TGTGCCAGCTCCCTGACAGGGACTAACACTGAAGCTTTCTTT.

The V gene is TRBV18, the J gene TRBJ1-2; 8 positions agree with TRBD1. This CDR3 is built from 16 residues. V was pared by 3 bases and J by 4 bases, with 10 bases of the junction left unmatched. Germline lookup yields CDR1 KGHSH and CDR2 LQKENI. Here the CDR3 reads CASSPRLQDRAYGYTF. In DNA, the CDR3 is TGTGCCAGCTCACCCCGCCTCCAGGACAGGGCCTATGGCTACACCTTC.

The chain uses TRBV5-6 and TRBJ1-3; a weak D match, TRBD1 (6 bases). The V and J ends lost 0 bases and 8 bases respectively, with 15 bases between them. Germline assignment: CDR1 SGHDT and CDR2 YYEEEE. The CDR3 extends over 15 amino acids. The CDR3: CASSLDRESRDTIYF. The CDR3 nucleotides are TGTGCCAGCAGCTTGGACAGGGAATCGAGGGACACCATATATTTT.

This chain connects TRBV15 to TRBJ2-7; the D gene is possibly TRBD2 (5 bases). Per germline, CDR1 LNHNV and CDR2 YYDKDF (reference sequence). The CDR3 loop spans 13 amino acids. Trimming removed 5 bases at V and 4 bases at J, with 12 bases between. The CDR3 DNA is TGTGCCACCAGCTCCCCACTAGGTTACGAGCAGTACTTC. Translation gives CATSSPLGYEQYF. Full variable domain (remainder filled in from reference TRBV15 and TRBJ2-7): DAMVIQNPRYQVTQFGKPVTLSCSQTLNHNVMYWYQQKSSQAPKLLFHYYDKDFNNEADTPDNFQSRRPNTSFCFLDIRSPGLGDTAMYLCATSSPLGYEQYFGPGTRLTVT.

CDR3 sequence reads: CASSQGDSVNYGYTF. CDR3 in DNA: TGTGCCAGCAGCCAAGGGGACAGTGTTAACTATGGCTACACCTTC. V usage is TRBV4-2 and J usage is TRBJ1-2; TRBD1 matches at 7 bases. CDR3 size: 15 residues. With V trimmed by 1 base and J by 1 base, 3 bases remained unmatched. Germline-derived CDR1 and CDR2 are LGHNA and YNFKEQ.

This clone was observed a handful of times. The rearrangement links TRBV7-3 to TRBJ2-1, with 9 bases aligning to TRBD1. The CDR3 totals 14 residues. J gave up 6 bases and V 4 bases, and 4 bases lay outside the gene matches. Germline assignment: CDR1 SGHTA and CDR2 FQGTGA. The CDR3 DNA follows: TGTGCCAGCAGCTCCGGACAGGGGTTCAATGAGCAGTTCTTC. This translates into CASSSGQGFNEQFF.

This chain joins TRBV19 and TRBJ2-5; 11 bases are shared with TRBD1. Germline assignment: CDR1 LNHDA and CDR2 SQIVND (reference sequence). V lost 9 bases, J lost 3 bases, and 12 bases stayed unmatched. The CDR3 has 16 residues. CDR3 bases: TGTGCCAGCATGTCCGTCGGGACAGGGGGAGAAGAGACCCAGTACTTC. Protein: CASMSVGTGGEETQYF.

The chain carries TRBV5-4 and TRBJ2-7; D may be TRBD2 (6 bases). V lost 0 bases and J 5 bases, leaving 15 bases between the germline ends. Germline assignment: CDR1 SGHNT and CDR2 YYREEE (reference sequence). The CDR3 covers 15 residues. CDR3 sequence reads: CASSLGGAGPHEQYF. Here the CDR3 DNA reads TGTGCCAGCAGCTTGGGCGGGGCGGGACCCCACGAGCAGTACTTC.

The chain is built from TRBV6-1 and TRBJ2-5, with a weak D call TRBD2 (5 bases). Trimming removed 2 bases at V and 2 bases at J, with 9 bases between. The CDR3 covers 14 residues. The germline V gene encodes CDR1 MNHNS and CDR2 SASEGT. Here the CDR3 DNA reads TGTGCCAGCAGTGAAATGGACTTTCAAGAGACCCAGTACTTC. This gives the protein CASSEMDFQETQYF.